This entry is about one TCR beta chain. Naive CD8 populations comprised CD45RO-negative cells positively selected for CCR7, excluding terminally differentiated effector memory CD45RA+ cells. This sample was taken from a study of shared clonotypes between healthy human individuals. Turning to the study itself: There were three CD4 naive, three CD4 memory, two CD8 naive and one CD8 memory plates per donor.

This CDR3 has 19 amino acids. The V end lost 1 base, the J end lost 2 bases, and 24 bases lay between the germline ends. In germline, CDR1 is SGHVS, CDR2 FQNEAQ. Assay execution took place at the deep level. Sequencing used immunoSEQ multiplex PCR; TCRdb keeps in-frame clones, though not all of them. The table has more than 500,000 clones, approximately 95% seen once. This clonotype was obtained from a woman aged 25 to 39 in good health. The material sequenced was naive CD8+ T cells sorted from blood. The V call is TRBV7-8, the J call TRBJ2-7; possible D gene TRBD1, 6 bases. As DNA, the CDR3 is TGTGCCAGCAGCTTAGGGGGGCGGCAGACGAGAGAATTAACCTACGAGCAGTACTTC. Translating it yields CASSLGGRQTRELTYEQYF.